A selection of T cell receptor beta chains follows, all from one sample in a study of OX40 agonist ivuxolimab in advanced cancers. Method: immunoSEQ multiplex PCR; TCRdb's copy keeps in-frame clones and lacks some. This table holds 55,000 to 70,000 clones, approximately 89% found once. Specimen: CD4+ or CD8+ T cells sorted from blood, collected in a trial of the OX40 agonist ivuxolimab. Receptor source: an adult with an advanced solid tumor such as melanoma, head and neck, liver or kidney cancer. Each CDR3 is given without its conserved first and last residue. Each record gives: J gene, V gene, D gene, CDR3 protein. D genes are given only for firm matches.

TRBJ2-2,TRBV5-1,NA,ASSRNFANTGELF
TRBJ2-3,TRBV5-4,TRBD2,ASSSPGLAGRSTDTQY
TRBJ2-5,TRBV27,TRBD2,ASSLRGTSGGRETQY
TRBJ2-2,TRBV6-5,NA,ASSLNRVVELF
TRBJ2-3,TRBV7-9,TRBD2,ASSPRGGDTDTQY
TRBJ2-7,TRBV7-9,NA,ASSLGYNYEQY
TRBJ1-5,TRBV5-4,TRBD1,ASSRTGGRQPQH
TRBJ1-2,TRBV19,NA,ASSISVGQTYGYT
TRBJ1-2,TRBV7-9,TRBD1,ASNTDRVGGYT
TRBJ1-2,TRBV10-3,TRBD1,AIPNDGTGFNGYT
TRBJ1-2,TRBV4-2,NA,ASSLVQTNYGYT
TRBJ1-1,TRBV27,NA,ASRRRGGNTEAF
TRBJ2-6,TRBV7-9,NA,ASSSSDTGANVLT
TRBJ2-1,TRBV10-1,NA,ASRASGSGEQF
TRBJ1-4,TRBV5-1,NA,ASSLGQDEEKLF
TRBJ2-2,TRBV6-1,NA,ASTWGWLRSGELF
TRBJ1-2,TRBV6-5,TRBD1,ASRPGQGSYGYT
TRBJ1-1,TRBV2,NA,ASSARQSMNTEAF
TRBJ2-7,TRBV11-2,NA,ASSTGTTYEQY
TRBJ2-3,TRBV7-8,NA,ASSLPGALDTQY
TRBJ1-5,TRBV19,NA,ASSIPAGRGNQPQH
TRBJ1-2,TRBV5-6,TRBD1,ASSPPGGNGYT
TRBJ2-1,TRBV7-9,TRBD1,ASSTGTGNNEQF
TRBJ2-3,TRBV30,TRBD2,AWSDLAGGQDTQY
TRBJ1-2,TRBV4-2,NA,ASSQDLSSIGRQPGYT
TRBJ1-1,TRBV19,TRBD1,ASAGTGGRGTEAF
TRBJ2-7,TRBV7-2,TRBD2,ASSSPGSSGSYEQY
TRBJ1-3,TRBV6-1,NA,ASRSAGENTIY
TRBJ2-1,TRBV5-1,TRBD2,ASSPLAGVGNEQF
TRBJ2-1,TRBV30,NA,AWGKIGLDSQF
TRBJ1-5,TRBV2,TRBD1,ASSPDRGDQPQH
TRBJ1-6,TRBV14,NA,ASSQRGMSNSPLH
TRBJ2-3,TRBV7-2,TRBD1,ASSPDRVGTDTQY
TRBJ2-3,TRBV19,TRBD2,ASSIFLAGTDTQY
TRBJ2-2,TRBV10-2,NA,ASSESGIAGELF